Each of the 12 T cell receptor beta chains below was sequenced from the same sample in a study of T-cell reconstitution after alpha-beta-depleted transplantation in children (dated by TCRdb to about 2016). Libraries were built with PCR. The listed sequencing device is Illumina HiSeq 2500. TCR libraries were prepared with molecular barcoding, using unique molecular identifiers to normalize TCRbeta repertoire quantification. TCRdb reprocessing: public reads trimmed at Q25 with fastp, clones called with MiXCR, in-frame beta chains kept. Rows are combined by CDR3 protein, so each entry shows the most common genes and DNA. A total of about a million distinct CDR3 sequences appear in this sample, around 30% of them only once. 28% of the sample lies in the top ten. This specimen's treatment or condition label, per the study, means: allogeneic hematopoietic cell transplantation with graft depleted of TCRalphabeta T cells and CD19 B cells.

Sequencing was performed on PBMCs, mostly from graft donor cells, taken 360 days after TCRalphabeta/CD19-depleted stem cell transplant. The receptors here all came from a boy in the first two years of life who had a stem cell transplant for SCID, so the T cells may come from the graft donor.

This sequence joins TRBV28 and TRBJ2-3, with D perhaps matching TRBD2 (6 bases). V was pared by 6 bases and J by 6 bases, with 16 bases between. The CDR3 has 14 residues. Germline V lookup: CDR1 MDHEN, CDR2 SYDVKM. CDR3 nucleotides: TGTGCCAGCAGCAAATCCTGGGGGGTCGATACGCAGTATTTT. Protein product: CASSKSWGVDTQYF.

This clonotype was detected a few times. The chain carries TRBV7-8 and TRBJ2-7, with 12 positions matching TRBD2. Germline V gene sequence: CDR1 SGHVS, CDR2 FQNEAQ. J lost 2 bases, V lost 1 base, and 3 bases had no gene match. This CDR3 is 16 amino acids long. Here the CDR3 reads CASSLDRLAGAYEQYF. In DNA form, the CDR3 reads TGTGCCAGCAGCTTAGATAGACTAGCGGGGGCCTACGAGCAGTACTTC.

The chain has TRBV4-3 and TRBJ2-1, with 10 bases identical to TRBD2. Germline V gene sequence: CDR1 LGHNA, CDR2 YSLEER. V trimming: 4 bases; J trimming: 5 bases; junction bases outside the gene matches: 14. There are 18 residues in the CDR3. For the CDR3, the DNA is TGCGCCAGCAGCCCTCATATCGAGCGGGGGGGCCGTAACAATGAGCAGTTCTTC. It codes for CASSPHIERGGRNNEQFF.

This clonotype was seen only once. V and J are TRBV11-2 and TRBJ2-1; 7 bases match TRBD1. With 5 bases clipped from V and 6 bases from J, the junction kept 7 bases outside the gene matches. CDR1 and CDR2 (germline): SGHAT, FQNNGV. The CDR3 runs to 14 residues. In DNA form, the CDR3 reads TGTGCCAGCAGCATAGCCCACAGGGGCAATGAGCAGTTCTTC. Amino acids: CASSIAHRGNEQFF.

This rearrangement joins TRBV7-2 to TRBJ2-1, with TRBD2 identical over 9 bases. Germline CDR1 SGHTA, CDR2 FQGNSA. V shed 5 bases and J 7 bases; nucleotides not matched to a gene: 9. The CDR3 contains 15 residues. The CDR3 sequence is CASSGRTSVGNEQFF. CDR3 in DNA: TGTGCCAGCAGCGGACGGACTAGCGTAGGGAATGAGCAGTTCTTC.

This clonotype has only a few counts. The gene calls are TRBV2 and TRBJ2-3; perhaps TRBD2 as D (6 bases). Trimming cost V 2 bases and J 4 bases, with 28 bases left between them. The CDR3 is 20 residues long. In germline, CDR1 is SNHLY, CDR2 FYNNEI. CDR3 nucleotide sequence: TGTGCCAGCAGTGAATGGGGAGGACCAACGCTGTTAGTTCCTCCAGATACGCAGTATTTT. Protein product: CASSEWGGPTLLVPPDTQYF. The full variable domain, with the rest looked up from reference TRBV2 and TRBJ2-3, is EPEVTQTPSHQVTQMGQEVILRCVPISNHLYFYWYRQILGQKVEFLVSFYNNEISEKSEIFDDQFSVERPDGSNFTLKIRSTKLEDSAMYFCASSEWGGPTLLVPPDTQYFGPGTRLTVL.

This clonotype has just a few counts. The chain couples TRBV7-3 to TRBJ2-1, with 7 bases lining up with TRBD2. This CDR3 comprises 14 residues. V lost 6 bases, J lost 5 bases, and 7 bases stayed unmatched. Germline CDR1 SGHTA, CDR2 FQGTGA. The CDR3 reads CASRIAGVNNEQFF. The CDR3 DNA reads as TGTGCCAGCAGGATCGCGGGGGTGAACAATGAGCAGTTCTTC. The full variable domain, completed using reference TRBV7-3 and TRBJ2-1, is GAGVSQTPSNKVTEKGKYVELRCDPISGHTALYWYRQSLGQGPEFLIYFQGTGAADDSGLPNDRFFAVRPEGSVSTLKIQRTERGDSAVYLCASRIAGVNNEQFFGPGTRLTVL.

This chain uses TRBV7-2 with TRBJ2-7; a weak D match, TRBD2 (6 bases). CDR1 and CDR2 from the germline V gene are SGHTA and FQGNSA. V was trimmed by 0 bases and J by 6 bases, leaving 18 bases between them. This CDR3 comprises 16 residues. CDR3 coding DNA: TGTGCCAGCAGCTTAGCTAGCGTGGGGCCGCGGGGCGAGCAGTACTTC. Protein: CASSLASVGPRGEQYF. The full variable domain, rest sourced from reference TRBV7-2 and TRBJ2-7, is GAGVSQSPSNKVTEKGKDVELRCDPISGHTALYWYRQSLGQGLEFLIYFQGNSAPDKSGLPSDRFSAERTGGSVSTLTIQRTQQEDSAVYLCASSLASVGPRGEQYFGPGTRLTVT.

Only a few counts were recorded for this clonotype. The chain combines TRBV6-1 with TRBJ2-2; D is unresolved. Trimming left V 7 bases short and J 1 base short, with 13 bases between. There are 15 residues in the CDR3. Per the germline V gene, CDR1 is MNHNS and CDR2 is SASEGT. The CDR3 reads CASTLLGLNTGELFF. CDR3 nucleotides: TGTGCCAGCACCCTCCTGGGGTTGAACACCGGGGAGCTGTTTTTT.

The genes are TRBV7-2 and TRBJ2-7; 7 positions match TRBD2. The CDR3 spans 14 residues. J lost 0 bases, V lost 4 bases, and 3 bases had no gene match. Germline values: CDR1 SGHTA, CDR2 FQGNSA. This CDR3 reads CASSSLARSYEQYF. In nucleotides, the CDR3 is TGTGCCAGCAGCTCACTAGCGCGCTCCTACGAGCAGTACTTC.

CDR3 loop: CASSLGRTSRTDTQYF. The CDR3 nucleotides are TGTGCCAGCAGCTTAGGAAGGACGTCCCGCACAGATACGCAGTATTTT. The chain links TRBV11-2 to TRBJ2-3; the D is unclear. The CDR3 is 16 residues long. Germline lookup yields CDR1 SGHAT and CDR2 FQNNGV. The V gene lost 1 base and the J gene lost 1 base, with 12 bases spanning the gap.

This clonotype was picked up a small number of times. The chain recombines TRBV9 with TRBJ2-3, with TRBD2 matching 11 bases. This CDR3 has 18 amino acids. The germline gives CDR1 SGDLS, CDR2 YYNGEE. V shed 3 bases and J 0 bases; nucleotides not matched to a gene: 9. CDR3 DNA: TGTGCCAGCAGCGCCATTGGGACTAGCGGAGCCAGCACAGATACGCAGTATTTT. Residues: CASSAIGTSGASTDTQYF.